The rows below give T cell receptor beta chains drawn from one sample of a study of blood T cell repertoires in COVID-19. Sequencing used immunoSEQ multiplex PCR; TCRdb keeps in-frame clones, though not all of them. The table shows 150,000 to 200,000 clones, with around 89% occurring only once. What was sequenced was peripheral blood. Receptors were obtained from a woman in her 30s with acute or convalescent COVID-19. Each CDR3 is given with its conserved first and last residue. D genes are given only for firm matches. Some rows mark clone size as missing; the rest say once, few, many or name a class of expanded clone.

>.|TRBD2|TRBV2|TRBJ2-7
TGTGCCAGCAGTGAATCAGCTAGCGGGAGTCGGGAGCAGTACTTC
CASSESASGSREQYF
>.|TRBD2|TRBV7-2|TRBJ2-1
TGTGCCAGCAGCTTGGGGACTAACAATGAGCAGTTCTTC
CASSLGTNNEQFF
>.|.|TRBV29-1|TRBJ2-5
TGCAGCGTTGAGGAGTCCCAAGAGACCCAGTACTTC
CSVEESQETQYF
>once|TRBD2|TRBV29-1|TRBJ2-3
TGCAGCGCTAGCGGGAGAGCAGATACGCAGTATTTT
CSASGRADTQYF
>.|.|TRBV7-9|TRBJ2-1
TGTGCCAGCAGCCCACAGGGCCATGAGCAGTTCTTC
CASSPQGHEQFF
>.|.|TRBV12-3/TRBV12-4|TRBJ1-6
TGTGCTACGCGAGGCCGGGGTTCACCCCTCCACTTT
CATRGRGSPLHF
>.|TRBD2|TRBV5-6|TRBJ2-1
TGTGCCAGCAGCCTAGTAGCGGGAGGGGCCTACAATGAGCAGTTCTTC
CASSLVAGGAYNEQFF
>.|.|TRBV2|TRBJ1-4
TGTGCCAGCAGTGAAAGGCAGGGAAAACTGTTTTTT
CASSERQGKLFF
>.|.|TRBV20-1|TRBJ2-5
TGCAGTGTCAGGGCACCGGAGACCCAGTACTTC
CSVRAPETQYF
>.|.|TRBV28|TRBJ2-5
TGTGCCAGCACCCTGCTCCGGCGGGGGCTAGAGACCCAGTACTTC
CASTLLRRGLETQYF
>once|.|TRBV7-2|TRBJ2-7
TGTGCCAGCAGCTTAGTCCAGGGCAAGGGCTACGAGCAGTACTTC
CASSLVQGKGYEQYF
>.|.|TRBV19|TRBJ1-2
TGTGCCAGTAGTGTGCAAGGGGACTATGGCTACACCTTC
CASSVQGDYGYTF
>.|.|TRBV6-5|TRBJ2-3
TGTGCCAGCAGTCCCTCCCGTTTTGGGCCAGATACGCAGTATTTT
CASSPSRFGPDTQYF
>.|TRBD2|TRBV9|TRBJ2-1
TGTGCCAGCAGCGTAACTAGCGGGAGTACGTACAATGAGCAGTTCTTC
CASSVTSGSTYNEQFF
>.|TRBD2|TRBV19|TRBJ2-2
TGTGCCAGTAGTATAGAGACGGGAGGGCCCGGGGAGCTGTTTTTT
CASSIETGGPGELFF
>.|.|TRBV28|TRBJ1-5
TGTGCCAGCAGTTTTCAGGGAGGAAGCAATCAGCCCCAGCATTTT
CASSFQGGSNQPQHF
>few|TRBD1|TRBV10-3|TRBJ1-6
TGTGCCATCAGGGGACAGTTTAATTCACCCCTCCACTTT
CAIRGQFNSPLHF
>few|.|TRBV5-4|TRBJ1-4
TGTGCCAGCAGCCTGGTCGGACATGCAACTAATGAAAAACTGTTTTTT
CASSLVGHATNEKLFF
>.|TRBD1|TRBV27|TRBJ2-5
TGTGCCAGCAGCCTTGGGGCACAGGGGGCCTTGGAGACCCAGTACTTC
CASSLGAQGALETQYF
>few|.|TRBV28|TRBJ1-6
TGTGCCAGCAGTTTATGGTCGGCGGATAATTCACCCCTCCACTTT
CASSLWSADNSPLHF
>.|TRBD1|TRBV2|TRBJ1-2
TGTGCCAGCTGCTTCGACAGGGCCCCTTTATATGGCTACACCTTC
CASCFDRAPLYGYTF
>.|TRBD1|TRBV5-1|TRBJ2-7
TGCGCCAGCAGCCCCAATCCGGGACAGGGTTCCTACGAGCAGTACTTC
CASSPNPGQGSYEQYF
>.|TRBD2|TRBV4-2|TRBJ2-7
TGTGCCAGCAGCCCGGGACTAGCGGGGAGCTACGAGCAGTACTTC
CASSPGLAGSYEQYF
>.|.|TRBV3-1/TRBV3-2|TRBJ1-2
TGTGCCAGCAGCCCGATCTGGAGTGCTGGGAGGGTTAACTATGGCTACACCTTC
CASSPIWSAGRVNYGYTF
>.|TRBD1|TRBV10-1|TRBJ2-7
TGCGCCAGCAGTGAGGCCGGGACAGGCTACGAGCAGTACTTC
CASSEAGTGYEQYF
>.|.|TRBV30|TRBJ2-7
TGTGCCTGGGGCGAGGCAGACTACGAGCAGTACTTC
CAWGEADYEQYF
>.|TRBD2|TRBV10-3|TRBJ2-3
TGTGCCATCAGACCCAGAGCCGGGACTAGCAGTGTCACTGATACGCAGTATTTT
CAIRPRAGTSSVTDTQYF
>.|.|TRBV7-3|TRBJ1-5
TGTGCCAGCAGCCCCCCCCGAGATCAGCCCCAGCATTTT
CASSPPRDQPQHF
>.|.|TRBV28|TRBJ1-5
TGTGCCAGCAGTTTCCTCAATCAGCCCCAGCATTTT
CASSFLNQPQHF
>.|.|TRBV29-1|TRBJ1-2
TGCAGCGTTGTTGGGGCCTGGTTGGGGAGCTACACCTTC
CSVVGAWLGSYTF
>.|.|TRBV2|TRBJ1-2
TGTGCCAGCAGACCTACAGGGCCGGACTATGGCTACACCTTC
CASRPTGPDYGYTF
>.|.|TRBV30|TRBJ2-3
TGTGCCTGGAGTCTCAAAGCGGATACGCAGTATTTT
CAWSLKADTQYF
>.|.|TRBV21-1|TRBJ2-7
TGTGCCAGCACCCAGCCCGGACAGGGGGTCGACGAGCAGTACTTC
CASTQPGQGVDEQYF
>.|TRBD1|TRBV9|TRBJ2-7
TGTGCCAGCAGCCCCCGTCCCGGGACAGGGGGCTACGAGCAGTACTTC
CASSPRPGTGGYEQYF
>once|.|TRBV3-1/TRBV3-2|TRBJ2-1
TGTGCCAGCAGCCAAGAAGAGGGAGCACGGCAGTTCTTC
CASSQEEGARQFF
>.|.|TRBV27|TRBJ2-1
TGTGCCAGCAGTCTCCCCCAGGGTAGGCAGTTCTTC
CASSLPQGRQFF
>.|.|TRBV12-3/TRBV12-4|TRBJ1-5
TGTGCCAGCAGCACCGGGGGTCTTCAGCCCCAGCATTTT
CASSTGGLQPQHF
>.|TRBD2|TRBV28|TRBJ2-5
TGTGCCAGCAGTTTAAGGCTAGCGGGCCAAGAGACCCAGTACTTC
CASSLRLAGQETQYF
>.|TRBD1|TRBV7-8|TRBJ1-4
TGTGCCAGCAGCCCGTACAGGGGGGAGGAAAAACTGTTTTTT
CASSPYRGEEKLFF